These 22 T cell receptor beta chains were sequenced from one sample in a study of early T cells in non-severe SARS-CoV-2 infection. TCRdb analysed the 5' RACE reads with MiXCR anew, one entry per CDR3 protein. The data show approximately 69,000 distinct CDR3 sequences, roughly 10% seen once. Sequencing was done on a sample of whole blood. The origin of the receptors is an adult who was a healthcare worker with PCR-confirmed SARS-CoV-2 infection or an uninfected control (not recorded which).

This clonotype was recorded a few times. For the CDR3, the DNA is TGTGCCAGCAGCTCCAGTCCGGGACAGGGGCCTGAGAGAACCCTCCACTTT. Encoded protein: CASSSSPGQGPERTLHF. V gene TRBV11-2 combines with J gene TRBJ1-6, with 10 positions matching TRBD1. V shed 4 bases and J 14 bases; nucleotides not matched to a gene: 17. This CDR3 spans 17 amino acids. CDR1 is SGHAT and CDR2 is FQNNGV in the germline V gene.

The J gene is TRBJ2-3, the V gene TRBV12-3 or TRBV12-4; 13 bases map to TRBD2. With V trimmed by 6 bases and J by 4 bases, 7 bases remained unmatched. CDR3 length: 16 residues. The CDR3 spells CASSPGLAGIADTQYF. The CDR3 DNA reads as TGTGCCAGCAGCCCGGGACTAGCGGGAATCGCAGATACGCAGTATTTT.

This clonotype was seen many times. J is TRBJ2-1 and V is TRBV19; D might be TRBD1 (6 bases). Germline CDR1 reads LNHDA; CDR2 reads SQIVND (reference sequence). V was trimmed by 0 bases and J by 0 bases, leaving 6 bases between them. The CDR3 has 15 residues. The CDR3 coding sequence is TGTGCCAGTAGTATAGACAGGGGCTCCTACAATGAGCAGTTCTTC. Translating it yields CASSIDRGSYNEQFF. The full variable domain, with the rest looked up from reference TRBV19 and TRBJ2-1, is DGGITQSPKYLFRKEGQNVTLSCEQNLNHDAMYWYRQDPGQGLRLIYYSQIVNDFQKGDIAEGYSVSREKKESFPLTVTSAQKNPTAFYLCASSIDRGSYNEQFFGPGTRLTVL.

This clonotype has a count of ten or more. The rearrangement links TRBV10-3 to TRBJ2-1; D is possibly TRBD2 (6 bases). Trimming took off 2 bases at V and 8 bases at J, with 16 bases between the two ends. Germline CDR1 and CDR2: ENHRY and SYGVKD. This CDR3 spans 15 amino acids. CDR3 in DNA: TGTGCCATCAGTGAGCCAACGGGAGTTCTCCATGAGCAGTTCTTC. Translation gives CAISEPTGVLHEQFF.

This clonotype was seen at least ten times. This rearrangement joins TRBV7-2 to TRBJ2-5; 13 bases are shared with TRBD2. V lost 1 base to trimming and J lost 4 bases; unmatched junction nucleotides: 6. This CDR3 comprises 17 residues. Germline V CDR1 and CDR2: SGHTA, FQGNSA. The CDR3 region has the DNA TGTGCCAGCAGCTTAGAACTAGCGGGAGGGCGGAGAGAGACCCAGTACTTC. It yields the protein CASSLELAGGRRETQYF.

This clonotype was seen ten or more times. CDR3 bases: TGTGCCAGCAGCTCCTCGGGACAGTCGGACAATGAGCAGTTCTTC. The encoded protein is CASSSSGQSDNEQFF. The chain has TRBV7-3 and TRBJ2-1, with 7 nucleotides matching TRBD1. Germline V gives CDR1 SGHTA, CDR2 FQGTGA. CDR3 length: 15 amino acids. Germline trimming cut 4 bases from V and 5 bases from J; bases unmatched to any gene: 8.

This clonotype was detected only a few times. This rearrangement joins TRBV27 to TRBJ2-3, with a possible D match to TRBD2 (5 bases). The V gene's germline CDR1 is MNHEY and CDR2 SMNVEV (reference sequence). The CDR3 contains 14 residues. V was cut by 7 bases and J by 2 bases, with 13 bases left in between. CDR3 nucleotides: TGTGCCAGCACCCCTCGGGGTCTCACAGATACGCAGTATTTT. It specifies CASTPRGLTDTQYF.

A few counts support this clonotype. The chain links TRBV29-1 to TRBJ1-1; 8 positions match TRBD1. The CDR3 contains 14 residues. Germline V CDR1 and CDR2: SQVTM, ANQGSEA. Germline trimming cut 7 bases from V and 4 bases from J; bases unmatched to any gene: 11. CDR3 sequence (DNA): TGCAGCGCCCTAAAGGACAGGGCGGGCACTGAAGCTTTCTTT. It encodes CSALKDRAGTEAFF.

This clonotype was found a few times. The chain has TRBV24-1 and TRBJ2-2; D unclear. Per the germline V gene, CDR1 is KGHDR and CDR2 is SFDVKD. CDR3 size: 15 residues. V dropped 1 base and J dropped 1 base, with 6 bases sitting between them. This CDR3 reads CATSDFRRNTGELFF. In DNA form, the CDR3 reads TGTGCCACCAGTGATTTCCGGAGGAACACCGGGGAGCTGTTTTTT.

This clonotype has a count of ten or more. The genes are TRBV7-9 and TRBJ1-2; D not certain. CDR3 length equals 12 residues. Between the trimmed V and J ends, which lost 1 base and 8 bases, there was a span of 8 bases. Germline CDR1 and CDR2: SEHNR and FQNEAQ (reference sequence). DNA of the CDR3: TGTGCCAGCAGCTTAGTAACGAGCGGCTACACCTTC. Translating it yields CASSLVTSGYTF.

This clonotype has just a few counts. The CDR3 reads CASNPGLGYEQYF. The DNA for the CDR3 is TGCGCCAGCAATCCGGGACTAGGGTACGAGCAGTACTTC. This chain uses TRBV10-1 with TRBJ2-7; TRBD2 matches 8 bases. The germline V gene has CDR1 WNHNN and CDR2 SYGVQD (reference sequence). The CDR3 contains 13 residues. The J segment lost 4 bases and the V segment lost 7 bases, leaving 6 bases of the junction unmatched.

This clonotype was found many times. The genes are TRBV29-1 and TRBJ2-2, with D possibly being TRBD2 (6 bases). The CDR3 consists of 13 residues. The V and J ends lost 7 bases and 6 bases respectively, with 15 bases between them. CDR1 is SQVTM and CDR2 is ANQGSEA in the germline V gene. CDR3 DNA: TGCAGCGCCGAGGGACTTATCGCCGGGGAGCTGTTTTTT. It specifies CSAEGLIAGELFF.

This clonotype came up many times. The rearrangement links TRBV25-1 to TRBJ2-3; the D gene could be TRBD1 or TRBD2 (5 bases each). The germline V gene encodes CDR1 MGHDK and CDR2 SYGVNS. The CDR3 extends over 17 amino acids. V lost 5 bases and J 2 bases, leaving 20 bases between the germline ends. The CDR3 bases are TGTGCCAGCAGTTCCGGAGACGGGGACCGAATCACAGATACGCAGTATTTT. Translated, it gives CASSSGDGDRITDTQYF.

This clonotype has a count of ten or more. This rearrangement joins TRBV24-1 to TRBJ2-2; TRBD2 aligns across 7 bases. The junction had 8 bases not matched to a gene; V was cut back by 3 bases and J by 2 bases. This CDR3 is 17 amino acids long. Germline loops: CDR1 KGHDR, CDR2 SFDVKD. CDR3 DNA: TGTGCCACCAGTGATCCCGCCCAGGGACTAAACACCGGGGAGCTGTTTTTT. It codes for CATSDPAQGLNTGELFF.

This clonotype has more than one count but fewer than ten. The chain carries TRBV10-2 and TRBJ2-3, with 9 bases that match TRBD1. The CDR3 consists of 13 residues. The germline V gene encodes CDR1 WSHSY and CDR2 SAAADI. With 7 bases clipped from V and 3 bases from J, the junction kept 2 bases outside the gene matches. This CDR3 reads CASNGQGTDTQYF. In DNA, the CDR3 is TGCGCCAGCAACGGACAGGGGACAGATACGCAGTATTTT.

This clonotype was picked up many times. This rearrangement joins TRBV4-2 to TRBJ2-2; D gene ambiguous. V dropped 0 bases and J dropped 0 bases, with 2 bases sitting between them. Per germline, CDR1 LGHNA and CDR2 YNFKEQ. This CDR3 is built from 14 residues. CDR3 region: CASSQDPNTGELFF. As DNA, the CDR3 is TGTGCCAGCAGCCAAGATCCGAACACCGGGGAGCTGTTTTTT.

The sample holds a few counts of this clonotype. V usage is TRBV7-8 and J usage is TRBJ2-1, with a possible D match to TRBD1 (5 bases). V lost 1 base to trimming and J lost 3 bases, with 7 bases between them. CDR1 is SGHVS and CDR2 is FQNEAQ in the germline V gene. This CDR3 comprises 14 residues. CDR3 amino acids: CASSLVDSYNEQFF. The CDR3 nucleotides are TGTGCCAGCAGCTTAGTCGACAGCTACAATGAGCAGTTCTTC.

By frequency in the sample, this clonotype is medium-sized (0.01 to 0.1%). The gene calls are TRBV9 and TRBJ1-2, with D possibly being TRBD1 (5 bases). V was cut by 2 bases and J by 6 bases, with 20 bases left in between. This CDR3 is 16 amino acids long. Germline V gives CDR1 SGDLS, CDR2 YYNGEE. The CDR3 here is CASSVPGQQYPHGYTF. CDR3 bases: TGTGCCAGCAGCGTCCCTGGACAACAATATCCCCATGGCTACACCTTC.

J is TRBJ2-3 and V is TRBV30; D is unclear. The CDR3 runs to 11 residues. The germline V and J ends were trimmed by 8 bases and 6 bases, with 12 bases remaining between them. Germline V CDR1 and CDR2: GTSNPN, SVGIG (reference sequence). CDR3 protein: CALEEMDTQYF. Here the CDR3 DNA reads TGTGCCCTGGAAGAAATGGATACGCAGTATTTT. Complete variable domain (other parts from reference TRBV30 and TRBJ2-3): SQTIHQWPATLVQPVGSPLSLECTVEGTSNPNLYWYRQAAGRGLQLLFYSVGIGQISSEVPQNLSASRPQDRQFILSSKKLLLSDSGFYLCALEEMDTQYFGPGTRLTVL.

This clonotype was observed many times. The chain uses TRBV29-1 and TRBJ1-1; tentative D call: TRBD1 (5 bases). V was clipped by 3 bases and J by 2 bases, with 10 bases between them. The CDR3 contains 13 residues. Germline V CDR1 and CDR2: SQVTM, ANQGSEA. CDR3 region: CSVERQINTEAFF. CDR3 coding DNA: TGCAGCGTTGAGCGACAGATCAACACTGAAGCTTTCTTT.

This clonotype showed up just a few times. This chain links TRBV5-4 with TRBJ2-1; possible D gene TRBD1, 5 bases. Deletions cut 2 bases from V and 2 bases from J, with 11 bases between. Germline CDR1 and CDR2: SGHNT and YYREEE (reference sequence). The CDR3 is 15 amino acids. CDR3 DNA: TGTGCCAGCAGCTTAGGGGTAGCCACCTACAATGAGCAGTTCTTC. Translated: CASSLGVATYNEQFF.

The J gene is TRBJ1-1, the V gene TRBV18; D is unclear. V gave up 2 bases and J gave up 3 bases, with 7 bases separating them. The CDR3 spans 13 residues. Germline values: CDR1 KGHSH, CDR2 LQKENI. CDR3 region: CASSPGEDTEAFF. CDR3 nucleotides: TGTGCCAGCTCACCAGGGGAGGACACTGAAGCTTTCTTT. Looking up the rest from reference TRBV18 and TRBJ1-1 gives the full variable domain: NAGVMQNPRHLVRRRGQEARLRCSPMKGHSHVYWYRQLPEEGLKFMVYLQKENIIDESGMPKERFSAEFPKEGPSILRIQQVVRGDSAAYFCASSPGEDTEAFFGQGTRLTVV.